This T cell receptor beta chain was recorded in a study of hypomethylating agent response in myelodysplastic syndrome. In its sample, this clone was seen a few times. From germline, CDR1 is MNHNS and CDR2 SASEGT. The CDR3 extends over 14 amino acids. V was trimmed by 3 bases and J by 8 bases, leaving 13 bases between them. Assay used: immunoSEQ multiplex PCR; TCRdb lists only in-frame clones, some missing. The data hold fewer than 5,000 clones, with about 87% observed a single time. The receptor was derived from a human donor with myelodysplastic syndrome. This chain links TRBV6-1 with TRBJ2-2; D may be TRBD2 (5 bases). The source was bone marrow, collected before or after starting hypomethylating agent treatment for myelodysplastic syndrome (not recorded which). The CDR3 DNA follows: TGTGCCAGCAGTGACGGGAACGGTGCAGGGGAGCTGTTTTTT. This gives the protein CASSDGNGAGELFF.